The 10 T cell receptor beta chains given below trace back to one sample, sequenced in a study of vaccination and CD4 T cells after COVID-19. These TCRs are of unknown antigen specificity. Noted time point: late sampling 161 to 241 days after vaccination in a few convalescent patients. The treatment denotes: roughly 10-day PBMC culture with coronavirus spike peptide pools or control peptides (ViraFEST assay). With the Oncomine TCR Beta short-read assay, DNA from cultured CD4+ T cells was sequenced. Each CDR3 protein gets one entry after TCRdb re-called the PCR reads with MiXCR. The sample yields under 30,000 distinct CDR3 sequences, under 55% seen once. The source material was CD4+ T cells from blood, cultured in vitro, sampled about 7 months after SARS-CoV-2 vaccination. Receptors were obtained from a human donor who had recovered from COVID-19.

CDR3 region: CASSLATGAGANVLTF. The DNA of the CDR3 is TGTGCCAGCAGTCTCGCTACGGGGGCTGGGGCCAACGTCCTGACTTTC. The V call is TRBV6-1, the J call TRBJ2-6; possibly TRBD2 for D (6 bases). Germline V gene sequence: CDR1 MNHNS, CDR2 SASEGT. V was shortened by 5 bases and J by 2 bases, with 13 bases between the two germline ends. The CDR3 runs to 16 residues.

The genes are TRBV20-1 and TRBJ2-7, with TRBD1 as a possible D gene (6 bases). Germline V CDR1 and CDR2: DFQATT, SNEGSKA (reference sequence). This CDR3 is 15 amino acids long. Trimming left V 6 bases short and J 4 bases short, with 22 bases between. The CDR3 DNA sequence: TGCAGTGCCGAACCATACAGGGCAGATGGGTACGAGCAGTACTTC. Its translation: CSAEPYRADGYEQYF.

This clonotype was seen a few times. The V and J genes are TRBV4-2 and TRBJ2-7, with D unresolved. Germline V CDR1 and CDR2: LGHNA, YNFKEQ. This CDR3 has 14 residues. V dropped 1 base and J dropped 0 bases, with 7 bases sitting between them. The CDR3 here is CASSQVDDSYEQYF. CDR3 nucleotide sequence: TGTGCCAGCAGCCAAGTTGACGACTCCTACGAGCAGTACTTC.

The chain couples TRBV6-1 to TRBJ2-5; 10 bases map to TRBD1. This CDR3 comprises 16 residues. Trimming cost V 5 bases and J 1 base; bases outside gene matches: 7. CDR1 and CDR2 (germline): MNHNS, SASEGT. The CDR3 coding sequence is TGTGCCAGCAGTAACCGAGACAGGGGGCTCCAAGAGACCCAGTACTTC. Translation: CASSNRDRGLQETQYF.

This clonotype was observed a few times. The chain has TRBV10-3 and TRBJ2-3; D gene ambiguous. V was pared by 3 bases and J by 2 bases, with 12 bases between. Looked up from germline, CDR1 is ENHRY and CDR2 is SYGVKD. This CDR3 contains 15 residues. The CDR3 nucleotides read TGTGCCATCAGTGAACGGGCGGCCCACACAGATACGCAGTATTTT. This gives the protein CAISERAAHTDTQYF.

This chain joins TRBV27 and TRBJ2-1; 12 positions match TRBD2. The CDR3 consists of 16 residues. Trimming took 7 bases from V and 4 from J; bases not matched to a gene: 8. In germline, CDR1 is MNHEY, CDR2 SMNVEV (reference sequence). CDR3 in amino acids: CASTKTSGSMYNEQFF. CDR3 nucleotide sequence: TGTGCCAGCACCAAGACTAGCGGGAGTATGTACAATGAGCAGTTCTTC.

This chain uses TRBV6-5 with TRBJ2-7; the match to TRBD1 covers 9 bases. Germline V CDR1 and CDR2: MNHEY, SVGAGI. The CDR3 extends over 19 amino acids. J gave up 2 bases and V 4 bases, and 18 bases lay outside the gene matches. The CDR3 protein is CASSSPRTGVRAWTYEQYF. As DNA, the CDR3 is TGTGCCAGCAGTTCCCCTAGGACAGGGGTCCGGGCATGGACCTACGAGCAGTACTTC.

The V and J genes are TRBV20-1 and TRBJ2-7; 8 bases match TRBD2. The germline gives CDR1 DFQATT, CDR2 SNEGSKA (reference sequence). The V gene end was trimmed by 6 bases and the J gene end by 4 bases; junction bases not matched to a gene: 14. This CDR3 has 15 residues. The DNA of the CDR3 is TGCAGTGCCCTTTCTAGCCTCGGCGGGAGGTACGAGCAGTACTTC. It is translated as CSALSSLGGRYEQYF.

V is TRBV7-8 and J is TRBJ1-5; perhaps TRBD1 as D (6 bases). The CDR3 runs 15 residues. CDR1 and CDR2 (germline): SGHVS, FQNEAQ. The V gene lost 5 bases and the J gene lost 4 bases, with 15 bases spanning the gap. The CDR3 DNA is TGTGCCAGCAGCCATGGGGGGCGGAAGAATCAGCCCCAGCATTTT. It yields the protein CASSHGGRKNQPQHF.

The chain combines TRBV25-1 with TRBJ2-6; D remains unclear. CDR3 length: 14 residues. Germline lookup yields CDR1 MGHDK and CDR2 SYGVNS. The V gene lost 6 bases and the J gene lost 2 bases, with 8 bases spanning the gap. The CDR3 protein is CASRSDTGANVLTF. In DNA form, the CDR3 reads TGTGCCAGCAGATCAGACACTGGGGCCAACGTCCTGACTTTC. The full variable domain, its missing parts supplied by reference TRBV25-1 and TRBJ2-6, is EADIYQTPRYLVIGTGKKITLECSQTMGHDKMYWYQQDPGMELHLIHYSYGVNSTEKGDLSSESTVSRIRTEHFPLTLESARPSHTSQYLCASRSDTGANVLTFGAGSRLTVL.